Included here is one T cell receptor beta chain sequence, with context. The antigen remains undetermined. Preparation of TRB cDNA libraries relied on 5' RACE carrying UMI labels. TCRdb re-called the 5' RACE reads, yielding one record per CDR3 amino acid sequence without DNA. The repertoire shows some 150,000 distinct CDR3 sequences; the top ten hold 0.4% to 0.5%. The data are from a study of CXCR3-negative and CXCR3-positive naive CD8 T cells. Study-level results: More hydrophobic TRB CDR3s occurred in CXCR3-positive than in CXCR3-negative naive cells. For the naive subsets, surface CD5 was similar, and TCR strength was inferred from TRB CDR3 properties.

The CDR3 extends over 14 amino acids. At a few hundred thousand cells each, triplicate sorts were carried out for each CD8+ T cell subset. V and J are TRBV12-2 and TRBJ1-2; TCRdb proposes TRBD1, but this gene call is untestable without DNA. TRBV12-2 is termed a pseudogene. The sequence was obtained from a human donor in good health. Some clones in this sample may be carry-over from other donors' samples. Sequencing used naive CXCR3+ CD8+ T cells from blood. The subset is: CD45RO-CCR7+CD27+CD95- naive CD8+ T cells expressing CXCR3 (TNR3+). The chain's CDR3 is CASRPRAGNYGYTF.